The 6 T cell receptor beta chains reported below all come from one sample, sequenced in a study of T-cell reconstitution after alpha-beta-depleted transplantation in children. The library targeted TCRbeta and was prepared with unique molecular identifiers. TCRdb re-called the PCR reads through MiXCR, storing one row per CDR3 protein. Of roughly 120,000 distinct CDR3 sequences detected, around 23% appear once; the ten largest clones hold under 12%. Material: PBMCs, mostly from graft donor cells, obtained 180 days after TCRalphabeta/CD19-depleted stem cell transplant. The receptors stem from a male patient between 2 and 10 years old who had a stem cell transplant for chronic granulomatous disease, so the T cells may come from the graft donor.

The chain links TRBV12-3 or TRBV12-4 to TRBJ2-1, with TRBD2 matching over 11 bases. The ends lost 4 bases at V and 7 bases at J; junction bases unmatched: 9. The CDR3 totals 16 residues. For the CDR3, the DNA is TGTGCCAGCAGTTCCGGGACTAGCGGCGTCGGGAATGAGCAGTTCTTC. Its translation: CASSSGTSGVGNEQFF.

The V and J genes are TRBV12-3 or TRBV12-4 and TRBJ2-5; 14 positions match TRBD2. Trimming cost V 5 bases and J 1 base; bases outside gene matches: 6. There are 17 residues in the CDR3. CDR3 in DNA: TGTGCCAGCAGTCCCCGGACTAGCGGGAGGCCCCAAGAGACCCAGTACTTC. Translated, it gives CASSPRTSGRPQETQYF.

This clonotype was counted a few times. The CDR3 nucleotides are TGCAGCGTTGGTCTGGACAGCCGTTATGAGACCCAGTACTTC. Translating gives CSVGLDSRYETQYF. This chain joins TRBV29-1 and TRBJ2-5; a weak D match, TRBD1 (6 bases). Germline lookup yields CDR1 SQVTM and CDR2 ANQGSEA. The CDR3 spans 14 residues. The V gene lost 4 bases and the J gene lost 5 bases, with 17 bases spanning the gap.

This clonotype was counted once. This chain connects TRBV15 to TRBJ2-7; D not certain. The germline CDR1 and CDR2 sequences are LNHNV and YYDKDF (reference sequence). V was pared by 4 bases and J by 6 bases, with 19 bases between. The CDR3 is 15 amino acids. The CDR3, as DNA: TGTGCCACCAGCACCGGGCTCCTCCGTCGTGGCGAGCAGTACTTC. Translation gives CATSTGLLRRGEQYF.

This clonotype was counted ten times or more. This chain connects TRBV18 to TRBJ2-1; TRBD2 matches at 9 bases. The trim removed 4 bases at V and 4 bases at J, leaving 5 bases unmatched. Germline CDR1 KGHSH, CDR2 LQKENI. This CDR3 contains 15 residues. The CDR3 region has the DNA TGTGCCAGCTCACTCCGGACTAGCGAGTACAATGAGCAGTTCTTC. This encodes CASSLRTSEYNEQFF.

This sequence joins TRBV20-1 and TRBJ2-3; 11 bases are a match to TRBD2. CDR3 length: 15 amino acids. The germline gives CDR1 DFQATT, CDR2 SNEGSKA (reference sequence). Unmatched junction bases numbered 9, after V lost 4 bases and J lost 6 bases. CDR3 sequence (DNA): TGCAGTGCTAACCCTACTAGCGGGAGAAGGGATACGCAGTATTTT. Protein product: CSANPTSGRRDTQYF.